This T cell receptor (beta chain) was profiled in a study of OX40 agonist ivuxolimab in advanced cancers. Of note for this clone: The antigen remains undetermined.

This CDR3 comprises 13 residues. CDR1 and CDR2 from the germline V gene are WNHNN and SYGVQD (reference sequence). The V and J ends lost 0 bases and 9 bases respectively, with 10 bases between them. This table comes from immunoSEQ multiplex PCR, and its TCRdb copy is limited to in-frame clones, with some not included. Of about 58,000 clones in the sample, around 83% are singletons; the top ten hold about 1%. Study findings and constraints: At 0.1 to 3.0 mg/kg and by week 6, CD4+ and CD8+ T cells in the blood had expanded clonally.

The rearrangement links TRBV10-1 to TRBJ2-3, with D perhaps matching TRBD2 (6 bases). The clonotype comes from an adult with an advanced solid tumor such as melanoma, head and neck, liver or kidney cancer. The specimen was CD4+ or CD8+ T cells sorted from blood, collected in a trial of the OX40 agonist ivuxolimab. CDR3 sequence (DNA): TGCGCCAGCAGTGAGTCGGGGGGTGGCACGCAGTATTTT. Its translation is CASSESGGGTQYF.